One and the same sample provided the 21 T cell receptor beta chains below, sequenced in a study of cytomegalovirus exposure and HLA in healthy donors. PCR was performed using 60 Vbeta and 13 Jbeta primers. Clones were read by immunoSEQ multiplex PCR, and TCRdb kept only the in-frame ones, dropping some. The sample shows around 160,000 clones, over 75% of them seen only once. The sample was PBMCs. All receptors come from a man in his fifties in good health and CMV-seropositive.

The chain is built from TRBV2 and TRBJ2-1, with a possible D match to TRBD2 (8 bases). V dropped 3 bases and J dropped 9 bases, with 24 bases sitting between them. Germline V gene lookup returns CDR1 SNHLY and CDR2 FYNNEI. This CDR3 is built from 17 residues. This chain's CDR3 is CASSDHRLARGLTEQFF. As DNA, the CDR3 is TGTGCCAGCAGTGACCATCGACTAGCGAGGGGGCTCACTGAGCAGTTCTTC.

The CDR3 nucleotides read TGTGCCAGCAGTTATACGGTCTCCTACAATGAGCAGTTCTTC. Its translation: CASSYTVSYNEQFF. The genes are TRBV6-1 and TRBJ2-1, with D unresolved. CDR1 is MNHNS, CDR2 SASEGT, per germline. V was shortened by 5 bases and J by 0 bases, with 8 bases between the two germline ends. The length of the CDR3 is 14 residues.

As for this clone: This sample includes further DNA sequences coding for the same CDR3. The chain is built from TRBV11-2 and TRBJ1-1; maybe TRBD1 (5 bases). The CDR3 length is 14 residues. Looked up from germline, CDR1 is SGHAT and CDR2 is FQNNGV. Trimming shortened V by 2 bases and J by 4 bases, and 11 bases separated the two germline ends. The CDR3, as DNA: TGTGCCAGCAGCTTAATAGGGGTGGGCACTGAAGCTTTCTTT. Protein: CASSLIGVGTEAFF.

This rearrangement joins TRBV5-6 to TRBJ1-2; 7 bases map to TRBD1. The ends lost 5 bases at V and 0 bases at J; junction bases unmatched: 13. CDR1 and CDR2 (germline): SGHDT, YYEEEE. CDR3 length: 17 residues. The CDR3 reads CASRDRTSLGANYGYTF. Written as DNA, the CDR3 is TGTGCCAGCAGGGACAGGACTAGCCTGGGAGCTAACTATGGCTACACCTTC.

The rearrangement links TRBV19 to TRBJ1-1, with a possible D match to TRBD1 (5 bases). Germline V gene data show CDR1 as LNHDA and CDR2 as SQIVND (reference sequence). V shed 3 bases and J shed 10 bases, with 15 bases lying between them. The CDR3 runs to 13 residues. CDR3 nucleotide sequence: TGTGCCAGTAGTATTTCCGGGGGAGGTAGAGCTTTCTTT. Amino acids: CASSISGGGRAFF.

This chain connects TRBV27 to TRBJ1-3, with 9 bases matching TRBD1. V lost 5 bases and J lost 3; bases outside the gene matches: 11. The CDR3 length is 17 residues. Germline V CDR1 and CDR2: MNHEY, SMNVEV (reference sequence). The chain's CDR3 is CASSPLLTGGFGNTIYF. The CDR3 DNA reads TGTGCCAGCAGTCCGCTCCTCACAGGGGGCTTTGGAAACACCATATATTTT.

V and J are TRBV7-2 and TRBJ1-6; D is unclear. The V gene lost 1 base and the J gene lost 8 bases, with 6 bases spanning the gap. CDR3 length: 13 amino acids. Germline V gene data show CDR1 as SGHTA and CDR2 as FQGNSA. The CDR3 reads CASSLGRDSPLHF. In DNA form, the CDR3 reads TGTGCCAGCAGCTTAGGGAGGGATTCACCCCTCCACTTT.

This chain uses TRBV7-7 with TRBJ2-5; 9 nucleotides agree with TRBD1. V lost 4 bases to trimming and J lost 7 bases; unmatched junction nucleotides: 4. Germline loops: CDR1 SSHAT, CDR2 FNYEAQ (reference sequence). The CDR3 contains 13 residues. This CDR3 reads CASSSDRGATQYF. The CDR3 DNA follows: TGTGCCAGCAGCTCTGACAGGGGGGCGACCCAGTACTTC.

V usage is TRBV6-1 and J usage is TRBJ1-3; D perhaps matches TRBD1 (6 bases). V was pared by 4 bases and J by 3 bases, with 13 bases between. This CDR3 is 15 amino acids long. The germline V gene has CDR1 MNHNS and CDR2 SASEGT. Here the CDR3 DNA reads TGTGCCAGCAGTGCTCAAGGGGGGGGTGGAAACACCATATATTTT. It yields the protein CASSAQGGGGNTIYF.

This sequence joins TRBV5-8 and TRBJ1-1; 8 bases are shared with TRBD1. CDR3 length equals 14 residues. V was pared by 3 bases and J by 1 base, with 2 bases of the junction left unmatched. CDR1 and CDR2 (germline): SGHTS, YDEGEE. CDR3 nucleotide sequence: TGTGCCAGCAGCTGGGGACAGGCGAACACTGAAGCTTTCTTT. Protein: CASSWGQANTEAFF.

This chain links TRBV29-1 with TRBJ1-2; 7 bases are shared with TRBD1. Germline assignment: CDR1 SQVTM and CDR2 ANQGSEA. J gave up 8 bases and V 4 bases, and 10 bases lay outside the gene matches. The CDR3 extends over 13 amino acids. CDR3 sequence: CSVVVQGVDGYTF. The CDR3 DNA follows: TGCAGCGTTGTTGTGCAGGGGGTCGACGGCTACACCTTC.

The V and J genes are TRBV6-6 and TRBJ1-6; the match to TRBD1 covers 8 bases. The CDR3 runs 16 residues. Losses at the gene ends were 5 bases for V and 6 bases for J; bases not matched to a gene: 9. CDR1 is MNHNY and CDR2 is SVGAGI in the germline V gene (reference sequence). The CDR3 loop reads CASSIQGEYGNSPLHF. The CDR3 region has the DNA TGTGCCAGCAGTATACAGGGGGAGTATGGTAATTCACCCCTCCACTTT.

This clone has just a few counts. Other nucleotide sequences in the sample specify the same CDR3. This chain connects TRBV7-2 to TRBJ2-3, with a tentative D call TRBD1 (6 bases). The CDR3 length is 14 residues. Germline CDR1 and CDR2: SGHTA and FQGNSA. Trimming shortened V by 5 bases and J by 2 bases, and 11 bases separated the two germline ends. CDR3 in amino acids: CASSLGQLTDTQYF. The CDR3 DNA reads TGTGCCAGCAGCCTCGGACAGCTCACAGATACGCAGTATTTT.

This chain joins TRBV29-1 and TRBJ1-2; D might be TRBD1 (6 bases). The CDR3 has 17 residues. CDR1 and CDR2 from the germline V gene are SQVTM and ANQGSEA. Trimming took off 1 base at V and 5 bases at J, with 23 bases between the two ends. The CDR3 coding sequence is TGCAGCGTTGAAGGGGTCGTGGGTGGGGGCGCAGATTATGGCTACACCTTC. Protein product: CSVEGVVGGGADYGYTF.

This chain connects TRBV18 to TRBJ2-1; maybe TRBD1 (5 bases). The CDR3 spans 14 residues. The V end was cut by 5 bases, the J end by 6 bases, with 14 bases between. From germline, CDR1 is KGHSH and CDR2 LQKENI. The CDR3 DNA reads TGTGCCAGCTCAGCCAGGGCTATCGTCAATGAGCAGTTCTTC. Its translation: CASSARAIVNEQFF.

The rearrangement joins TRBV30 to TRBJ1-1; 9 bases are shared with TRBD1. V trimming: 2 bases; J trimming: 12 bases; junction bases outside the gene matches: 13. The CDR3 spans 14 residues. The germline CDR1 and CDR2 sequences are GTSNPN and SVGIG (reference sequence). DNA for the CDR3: TGTGCCTGGAGTCGTTTCAGGACAGGGGAGGGAACTTTCTTT. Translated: CAWSRFRTGEGTFF. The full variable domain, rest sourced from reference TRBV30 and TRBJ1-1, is SQTIHQWPATLVQPVGSPLSLECTVEGTSNPNLYWYRQAAGRGLQLLFYSVGIGQISSEVPQNLSASRPQDRQFILSSKKLLLSDSGFYLCAWSRFRTGEGTFFGQGTRLTVV.

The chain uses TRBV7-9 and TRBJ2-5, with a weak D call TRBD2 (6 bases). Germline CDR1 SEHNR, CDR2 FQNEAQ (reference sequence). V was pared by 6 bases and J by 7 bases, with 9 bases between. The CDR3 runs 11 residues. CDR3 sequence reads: CASRLGGTQYF. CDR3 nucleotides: TGTGCCAGCAGACTCGGGGGGACCCAGTACTTC.

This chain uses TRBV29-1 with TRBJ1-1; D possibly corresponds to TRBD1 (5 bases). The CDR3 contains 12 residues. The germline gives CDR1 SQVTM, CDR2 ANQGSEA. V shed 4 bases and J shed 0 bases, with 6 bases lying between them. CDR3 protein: CSVGQLNTEAFF. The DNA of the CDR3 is TGCAGCGTTGGACAGTTGAACACTGAAGCTTTCTTT. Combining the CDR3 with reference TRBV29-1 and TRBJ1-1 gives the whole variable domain SAVISQKPSRDICQRGTSLTIQCQVDSQVTMMFWYRQQPGQSLTLIATANQGSEATYESGFVIDKFPISRPNLTFSTLTVSNMSPEDSSIYLCSVGQLNTEAFFGQGTRLTVV.

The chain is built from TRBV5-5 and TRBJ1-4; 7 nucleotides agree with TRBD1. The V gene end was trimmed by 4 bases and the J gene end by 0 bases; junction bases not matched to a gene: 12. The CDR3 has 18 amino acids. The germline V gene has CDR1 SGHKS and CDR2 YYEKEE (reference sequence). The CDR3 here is CASSPAWTGRTTNEKLFF. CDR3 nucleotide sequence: TGTGCCAGCAGCCCCGCCTGGACAGGCCGTACAACTAATGAAAAACTGTTTTTT.

In DNA, the CDR3 is TGCGCCAGCACCTCCCCCGCGGACAGGAGGATTAATCAGCCCCAGCATTTT. This gives the protein CASTSPADRRINQPQHF. The V and J genes are TRBV23-1 and TRBJ1-5; TRBD1 agrees at 7 bases. TRBV23-1 counts as an open reading frame of uncertain function. The CDR3 has 17 amino acids. Trimming removed 7 bases from V and 4 bases from J; junction bases left unmatched: 16.

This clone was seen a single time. The CDR3 sequence is CASSAGLRAGEKLFF. The CDR3 coding sequence is TGTGCCAGTAGTGCGGGCCTCCGGGCCGGTGAAAAACTGTTTTTT. This chain connects TRBV19 to TRBJ1-4; D uncertain. V was trimmed by 5 bases and J by 7 bases, leaving 17 bases between them. CDR1 and CDR2 from the germline V gene are LNHDA and SQIVND (reference sequence). The CDR3 extends over 15 amino acids.